This T cell receptor beta chain came from a study of tumor-infiltrating lymphocytes in primary liver carcinoma. Overall study findings and caveats: Samples were bulk unsorted, so CD4+ and CD8+ repertoires were not compared.

This clonotype was detected only a few times. Antigen specificity is unknown. Unsorted whole blood supplied the RNA, and germline DNA was extracted too. Using a constant-region primer together with ProtoScript II reverse transcriptase, TCR beta cDNA was made from around 0.55 ug of total RNA. What produced the TCR beta libraries was three nested multiplex PCR rounds using slightly modified ARM-PCR. TCRdb called the multiplex PCR reads again in MiXCR, with one record for every CDR3 protein. The sample shows approximately 330,000 distinct CDR3 sequences, less than 75% of them seen only once. The sequencing sample was made of peripheral blood. This clonotype originated in a man aged 35-49 years with primary liver carcinoma and hepatitis B virus infection.

The CDR3: CASSPQAQTNYGYTF. For the CDR3, the DNA is TGTGCCAGCAGCCCCCAAGCACAGACTAACTATGGCTACACCTTC. The chain employs TRBV11-1 and TRBJ1-2; D is undetermined. The CDR3 is made up of 15 amino acids. The germline V gene encodes CDR1 SGHAT and CDR2 FQDESV (reference sequence). V gave up 5 bases and J gave up 0 bases, with 13 bases separating them.